This T cell receptor beta chain was sequenced during a study of T cell repertoires in ileal Crohn's disease. General observations from the study: Compared with CD4 T cells, sorted CD8 cells carried more expanded clones. Clonal expansions were more frequent in active smokers than non-smokers at surgery.

With regard to this clone: Its antigen remains unknown.

Included were adult ileal or ileocolonic Crohn's patients indicated for ileocolonic resection. Germline CDR1 MNHEY, CDR2 SMNVEV (reference sequence). V was pared by 3 bases and J by 4 bases, with 13 bases between. This CDR3 is 14 amino acids long. The protocol was immunoSEQ multiplex PCR, while the TCRdb copy is restricted to in-frame clones and leaves out a portion. Of about 17,000 clones in the sample, about 60% were seen once. The source material was ileal tissue. V usage is TRBV27 and J usage is TRBJ2-7; a possible D gene is TRBD2 (6 bases). The TCR comes from an adult with Crohn's disease. In DNA form, the CDR3 reads TGTGCCAGCAGTTTGTCTCCCCGGGGGTACGAGCAGTACTTC. Translating it yields CASSLSPRGYEQYF.